Reported below is one T cell receptor (beta chain). Its antigen remains unknown. Germline V gene sequence: CDR1 LNHDA, CDR2 SQIVND (reference sequence). J gave up 4 bases and V 4 bases, and 4 bases lay outside the gene matches. The CDR3 has 15 residues. Expressed TCRB transcripts were sequenced because the isolated RNA had all been reverse transcribed beforehand. Clones were sequenced by immunoSEQ multiplex PCR, and TCRdb holds only the in-frame ones, with some missing. This sample has 15,000 to 18,000 clones, with 55% to 75% found just once. The data originate from a study of beta chain features in type 1 diabetes. General study results and limits: TCRB CDR3s were moderately but significantly shorter in Type 1 diabetes patients in all four CD4+ subsets.

The chain carries TRBV19 and TRBJ2-1, with 10 bases fitting TRBD2. The clonotype originates from a man aged 25 to 45 with type 1 diabetes. The sequenced sample consisted of Tregs from blood. CDR3 in amino acids: CASSSPSGGYNEQFF. In DNA, the CDR3 is TGTGCCAGTAGTAGTCCTAGCGGGGGTTACAATGAGCAGTTCTTC.